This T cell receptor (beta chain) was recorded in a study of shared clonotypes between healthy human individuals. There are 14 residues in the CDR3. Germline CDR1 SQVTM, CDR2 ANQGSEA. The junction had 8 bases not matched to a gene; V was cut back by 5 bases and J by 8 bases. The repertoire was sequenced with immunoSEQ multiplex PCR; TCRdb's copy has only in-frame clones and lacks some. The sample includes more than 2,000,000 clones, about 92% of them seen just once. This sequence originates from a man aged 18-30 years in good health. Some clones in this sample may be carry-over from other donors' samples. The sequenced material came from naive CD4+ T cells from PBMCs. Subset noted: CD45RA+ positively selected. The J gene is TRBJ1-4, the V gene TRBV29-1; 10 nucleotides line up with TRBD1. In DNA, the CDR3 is TGCAGCGTTCGGCCGACAGGGGGCGAAGAAAAACTGTTTTTT. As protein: CSVRPTGGEEKLFF. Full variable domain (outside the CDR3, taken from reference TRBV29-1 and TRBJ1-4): SAVISQKPSRDICQRGTSLTIQCQVDSQVTMMFWYRQQPGQSLTLIATANQGSEATYESGFVIDKFPISRPNLTFSTLTVSNMSPEDSSIYLCSVRPTGGEEKLFFGSGTQLSVL.